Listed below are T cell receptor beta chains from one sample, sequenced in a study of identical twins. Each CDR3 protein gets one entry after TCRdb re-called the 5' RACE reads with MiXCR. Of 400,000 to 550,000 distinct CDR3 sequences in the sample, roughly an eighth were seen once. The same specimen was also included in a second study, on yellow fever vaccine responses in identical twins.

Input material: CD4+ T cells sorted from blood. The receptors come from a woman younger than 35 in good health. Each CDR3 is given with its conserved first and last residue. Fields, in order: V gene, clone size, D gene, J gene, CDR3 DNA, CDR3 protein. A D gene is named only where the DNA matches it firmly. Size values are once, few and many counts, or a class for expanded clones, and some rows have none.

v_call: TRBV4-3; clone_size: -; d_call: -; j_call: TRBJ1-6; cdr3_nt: TGCGCCAGCAGCCAAGTGCCAGGGGCTGGGAACTCACCCCTCCACTTT; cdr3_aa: CASSQVPGAGNSPLHF
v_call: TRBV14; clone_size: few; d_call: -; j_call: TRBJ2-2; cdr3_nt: TGTGCCAGCAGCCAGCGGACCCCCACCGGGGAGCTGTTTTTT; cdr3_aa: CASSQRTPTGELFF
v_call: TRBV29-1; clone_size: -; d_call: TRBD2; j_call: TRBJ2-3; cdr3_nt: TGCAGCGTTGCGGCGTTGGGAGGGGCAGATACGCAGTATTTT; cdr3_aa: CSVAALGGADTQYF
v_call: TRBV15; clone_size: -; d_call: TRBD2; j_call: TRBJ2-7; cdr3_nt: TGTGCCACCAGCAGAACGTCCGGGACTAGCGGGATCCCCGGCCTCTCCGAGCAGTACTTC; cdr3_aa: CATSRTSGTSGIPGLSEQYF
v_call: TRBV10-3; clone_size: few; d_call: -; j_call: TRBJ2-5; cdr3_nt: TGTGCCATCAGTGAGTCTACCAGAAGGGAGACCCAGTACTTC; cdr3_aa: CAISESTRRETQYF
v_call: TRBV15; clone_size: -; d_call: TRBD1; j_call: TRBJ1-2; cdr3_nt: TGTGCCACCAGCAGATCAGCGACAGGGGCGGACTATGGCTACACCTTC; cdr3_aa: CATSRSATGADYGYTF
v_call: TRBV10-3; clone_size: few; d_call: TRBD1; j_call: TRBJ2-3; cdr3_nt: TGTGCCATCAGTGAGTATGGGACAGCCACAGATACGCAGTATTTT; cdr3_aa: CAISEYGTATDTQYF
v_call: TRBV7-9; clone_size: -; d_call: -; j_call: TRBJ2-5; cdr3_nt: TGTGCCAGCAGCTTAGCCGGGGCCCCCGGAGAGACCCAGTACTTC; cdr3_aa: CASSLAGAPGETQYF
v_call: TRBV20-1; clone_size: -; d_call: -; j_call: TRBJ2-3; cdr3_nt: TGCAGTGCAACCACTAGGGGTCGGGCAGATACGCAGTATTTT; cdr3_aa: CSATTRGRADTQYF
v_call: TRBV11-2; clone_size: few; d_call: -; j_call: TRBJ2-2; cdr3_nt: TGTGCCAGCAGCTTAGGGACCTCCGGGGAGCTGTTTTTT; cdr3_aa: CASSLGTSGELFF
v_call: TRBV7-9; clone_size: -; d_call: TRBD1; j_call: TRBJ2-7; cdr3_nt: TGTGCCAGCAGCTCATGGACAGGAGCTAATGTCTACGAGCAGTACTTC; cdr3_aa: CASSSWTGANVYEQYF
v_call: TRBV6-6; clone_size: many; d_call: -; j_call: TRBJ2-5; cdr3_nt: TGTGCCAGCAGTTCACCGGGACTCACCCTAGGAGAGACCCAGTACTTC; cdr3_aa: CASSSPGLTLGETQYF
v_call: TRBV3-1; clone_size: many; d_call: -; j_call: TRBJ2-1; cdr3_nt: TGTGCCAGCAGCCAAGAATGGGGTAGCAATGAGCAGTTCTTC; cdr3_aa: CASSQEWGSNEQFF
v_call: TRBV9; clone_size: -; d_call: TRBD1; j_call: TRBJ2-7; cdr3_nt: TGTGCCAGCAGCGTAGGGACAGGGGGCAGCTCCTACGAGCAGTACTTC; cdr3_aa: CASSVGTGGSSYEQYF
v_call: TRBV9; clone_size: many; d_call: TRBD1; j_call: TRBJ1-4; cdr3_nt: TGTGCCAGCAGCGTAGGGGGACAGGGACGGGAAAAACTGTTTTTT; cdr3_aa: CASSVGGQGREKLFF
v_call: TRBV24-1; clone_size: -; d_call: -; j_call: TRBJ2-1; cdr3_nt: TGTGCCACCAGTGCGGTCCGCGAGCAGTTCTTC; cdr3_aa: CATSAVREQFF
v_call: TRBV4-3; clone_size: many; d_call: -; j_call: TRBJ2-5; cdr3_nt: TGCGCCAGCAGCCAAGACAGACAAGAGACCCAGTACTTC; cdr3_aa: CASSQDRQETQYF
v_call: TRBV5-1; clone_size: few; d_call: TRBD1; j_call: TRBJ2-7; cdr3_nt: TGCGCCAGCAGCCAAAATATGGACAGGAGTCCCTACGAGCAGTACTTC; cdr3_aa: CASSQNMDRSPYEQYF
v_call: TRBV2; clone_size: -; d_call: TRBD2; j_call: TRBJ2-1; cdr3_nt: TGTGCCAGCGGGCCCCTAGCGGGAGGGCCGGGTGAGCAGTTCTTC; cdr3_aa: CASGPLAGGPGEQFF
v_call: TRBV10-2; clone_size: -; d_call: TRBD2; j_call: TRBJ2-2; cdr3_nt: TGCGCCAGCAGCGGACTAGCGGCCGTCACCGGGGAGCTGTTTTTT; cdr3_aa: CASSGLAAVTGELFF
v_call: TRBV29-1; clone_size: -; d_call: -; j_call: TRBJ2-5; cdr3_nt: TGCAGCGTTGATTTCAGCCTCGGGGAGACCCAGTACTTC; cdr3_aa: CSVDFSLGETQYF
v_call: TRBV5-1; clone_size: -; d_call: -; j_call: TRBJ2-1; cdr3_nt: TGCGCCAGCAGCTTGGAAGGACAGTACCTAGATGAGCAGTTCTTC; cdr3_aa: CASSLEGQYLDEQFF
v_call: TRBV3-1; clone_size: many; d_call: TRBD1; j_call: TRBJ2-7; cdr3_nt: TGTGCCAGCAGCCAAGGACAGGGGGGGCCCTACGAGCAGTACTTC; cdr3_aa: CASSQGQGGPYEQYF
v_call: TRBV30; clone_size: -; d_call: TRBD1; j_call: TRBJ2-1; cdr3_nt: TGTGCCTGGAGTGAGAGACAGGGGATGACTACCTACAATGAGCAGTTCTTC; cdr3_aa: CAWSERQGMTTYNEQFF
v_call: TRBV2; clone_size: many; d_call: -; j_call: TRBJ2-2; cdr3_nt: TGTGCCAGCAACTTACAGGATCCCTTACCCGGGGAGCTGTTTTTT; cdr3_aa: CASNLQDPLPGELFF
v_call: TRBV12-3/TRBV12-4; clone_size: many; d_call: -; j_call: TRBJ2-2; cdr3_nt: TGTGCCAGCAGTCCCAGGGGACCTCGGAACACCGGGGAGCTGTTTTTT; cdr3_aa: CASSPRGPRNTGELFF
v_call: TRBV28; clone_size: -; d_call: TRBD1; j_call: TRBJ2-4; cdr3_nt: TGTGCCAGCAGGGAGGACAGGCTAGCCAAAAACATTCAGTACTTC; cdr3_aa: CASREDRLAKNIQYF
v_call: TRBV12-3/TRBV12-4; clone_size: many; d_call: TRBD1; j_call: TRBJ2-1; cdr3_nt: TGTGCCAGCAGGGGGGACAGTAAGCACAATGAGCAGTTCTTC; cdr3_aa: CASRGDSKHNEQFF
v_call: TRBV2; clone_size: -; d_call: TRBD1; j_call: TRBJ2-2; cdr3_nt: TGTGCCAGCAGTGGGACAGGGGGCCTCACCGGGGAGCTGTTTTTT; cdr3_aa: CASSGTGGLTGELFF
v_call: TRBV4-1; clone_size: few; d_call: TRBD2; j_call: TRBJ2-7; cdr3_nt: TGCGCCAGCAGCCTTCCTAGCGGGACCCTCTCCTACGAGCAGTACTTC; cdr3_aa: CASSLPSGTLSYEQYF
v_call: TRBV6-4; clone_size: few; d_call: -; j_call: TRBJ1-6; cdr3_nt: TGTGCCAGCAGTGCCACAGGCTCCTATAATTCACCCCTCCACTTT; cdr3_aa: CASSATGSYNSPLHF
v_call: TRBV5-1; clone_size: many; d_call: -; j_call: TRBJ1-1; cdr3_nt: TGCGCCAGCAGCTTCGGTGACACTGAAGCTTTCTTT; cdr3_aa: CASSFGDTEAFF
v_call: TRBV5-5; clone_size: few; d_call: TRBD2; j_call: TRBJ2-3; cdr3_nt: TGTGCCAGCAGCTCGGGACTAGCTAGAGGTGCAGATACGCAGTATTTT; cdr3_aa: CASSSGLARGADTQYF
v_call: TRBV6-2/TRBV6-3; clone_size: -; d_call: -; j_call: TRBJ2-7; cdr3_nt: TGTGCCAGCTCCCTTCCACCAGCAAACTACGAGCAGTACTTC; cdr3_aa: CASSLPPANYEQYF
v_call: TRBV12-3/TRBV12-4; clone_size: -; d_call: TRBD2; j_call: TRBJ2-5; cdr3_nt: TGTGCCAGCAGTTCCACTAGCGTACCATTTCAAGAGACCCAGTACTTC; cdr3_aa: CASSSTSVPFQETQYF
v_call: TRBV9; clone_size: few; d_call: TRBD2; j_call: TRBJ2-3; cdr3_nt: TGTGCCAGCAGCGCGCTAGGCGGGAGGACAGATACGCAGTATTTT; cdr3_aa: CASSALGGRTDTQYF
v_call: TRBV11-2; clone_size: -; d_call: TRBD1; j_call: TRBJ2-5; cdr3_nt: TGTGCCAGCAGCTTAGCGCGACAGGGGTGGGAGACCCAGTACTTC; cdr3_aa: CASSLARQGWETQYF
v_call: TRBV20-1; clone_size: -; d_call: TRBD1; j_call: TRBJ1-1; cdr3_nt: TGCAGTGCTAGAGAGGAACAGGGGACCGATAGGCGTACTGAAGCTTTCTTT; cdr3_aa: CSAREEQGTDRRTEAFF
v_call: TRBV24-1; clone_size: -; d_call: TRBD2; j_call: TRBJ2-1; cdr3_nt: TGTGCCACCAGTGATTTGGGGGGGGCTAGCGGGAGCTACAATGAGCAGTTCTTC; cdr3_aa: CATSDLGGASGSYNEQFF
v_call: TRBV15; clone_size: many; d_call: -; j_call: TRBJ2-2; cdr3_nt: TGTGCCACCAGGGGGCTAGCGCCCACCGGGGAGCTGTTTTTT; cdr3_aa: CATRGLAPTGELFF
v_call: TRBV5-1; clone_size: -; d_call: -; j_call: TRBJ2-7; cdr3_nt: TGCGCCAGCAGACCCGGGGCCTATGGCGGTACCTACGAGCAGTACTTC; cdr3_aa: CASRPGAYGGTYEQYF
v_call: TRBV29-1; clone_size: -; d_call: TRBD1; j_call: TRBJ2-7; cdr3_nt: TGCAGCGTAAGACCGGGACAGGGGACCGAGCAGTACTTC; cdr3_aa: CSVRPGQGTEQYF
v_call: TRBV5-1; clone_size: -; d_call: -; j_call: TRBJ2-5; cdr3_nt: TGCGCCAGCAGCTCTTCTCGGCCTCTCCAAGAGACCCAGTACTTC; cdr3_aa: CASSSSRPLQETQYF
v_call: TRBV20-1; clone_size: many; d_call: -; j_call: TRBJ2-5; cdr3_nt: TGCAGTGCTAGTGCCAGGGTAACAGAGACCCAGTACTTC; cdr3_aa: CSASARVTETQYF
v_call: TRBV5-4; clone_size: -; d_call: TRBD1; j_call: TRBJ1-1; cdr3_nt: TGTGCCAGCAGCTTTATAGGCAGGGGGCGGGATGAAGCTTTCTTT; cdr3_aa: CASSFIGRGRDEAFF
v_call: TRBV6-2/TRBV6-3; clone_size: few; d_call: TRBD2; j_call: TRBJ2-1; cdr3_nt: TGTGCCAGCAGTTACTCGATAGGCAGCGGGATGTCCTACAATGAGCAGTTCTTC; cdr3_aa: CASSYSIGSGMSYNEQFF
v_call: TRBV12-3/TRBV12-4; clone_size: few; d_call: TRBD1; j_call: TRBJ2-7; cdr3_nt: TGTGCCAGCAGTTCGTCCGGGACAGGGGAGATCCAGTACTTC; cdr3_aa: CASSSSGTGEIQYF
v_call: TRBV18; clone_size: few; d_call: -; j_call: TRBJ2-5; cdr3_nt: TGTGCCAGCTCACCTTTCCGGGGAACGATCCAAGAGACCCAGTACTTC; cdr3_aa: CASSPFRGTIQETQYF
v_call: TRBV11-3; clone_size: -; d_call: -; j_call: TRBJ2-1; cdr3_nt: TGTGCCAGCAGCTTTAATCTGGATGAGCAGTTCTTC; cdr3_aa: CASSFNLDEQFF
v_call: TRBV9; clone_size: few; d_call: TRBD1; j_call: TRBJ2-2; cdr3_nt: TGTGCCAGCAGCGTAGAGGGACAGGTCTACACCGGGGAGCTGTTTTTT; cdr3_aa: CASSVEGQVYTGELFF
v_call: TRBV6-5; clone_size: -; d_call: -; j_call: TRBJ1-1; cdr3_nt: TGTGCCAGCAGTTACGGGGGGACTGAAGCTTTCTTT; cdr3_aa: CASSYGGTEAFF
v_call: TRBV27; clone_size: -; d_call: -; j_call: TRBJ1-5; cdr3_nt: TGTGCCAGCAGTCCGCGGTCCCATGCCTACAATCAGCCCCAGCATTTT; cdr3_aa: CASSPRSHAYNQPQHF
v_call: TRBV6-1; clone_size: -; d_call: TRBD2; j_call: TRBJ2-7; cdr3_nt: TGTGCCAGCAGTGAACCGACTAGCGGGAGAAAGATCTACGAGCAGTACTTC; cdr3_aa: CASSEPTSGRKIYEQYF
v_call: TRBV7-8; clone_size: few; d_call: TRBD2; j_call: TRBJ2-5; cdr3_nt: TGTGCCAGCAGCTCGACTAGCCGCGGACAAGAGACCCAGTACTTC; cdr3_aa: CASSSTSRGQETQYF
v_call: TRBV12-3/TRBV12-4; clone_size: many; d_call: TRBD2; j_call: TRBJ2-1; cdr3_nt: TGTGCCAGCAGTTTAGCACTAGCGGGGGGGCCTTATCCGGAGCAGTTCTTC; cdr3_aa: CASSLALAGGPYPEQFF
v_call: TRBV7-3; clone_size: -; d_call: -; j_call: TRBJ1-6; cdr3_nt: TGTGCCAGCAGCACCGACAGTTTGGGGTCACCCCTCCACTTT; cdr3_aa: CASSTDSLGSPLHF
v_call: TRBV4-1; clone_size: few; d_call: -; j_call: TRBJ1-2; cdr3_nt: TGCGCCAGCAGCCAAGGTGCAACCGGGACGGATGGCTACACCTTC; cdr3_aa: CASSQGATGTDGYTF
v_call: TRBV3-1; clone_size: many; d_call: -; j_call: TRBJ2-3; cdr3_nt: TGTGCCAGCAGCCAAGATCTGGCGGGGGCGGGGTCAGATACGCAGTATTTT; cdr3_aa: CASSQDLAGAGSDTQYF
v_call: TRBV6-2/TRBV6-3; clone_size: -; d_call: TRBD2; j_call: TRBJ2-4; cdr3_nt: TGTGCCAGCAGTCGACCGGGACTAGCGGGACTCATTCAGTACTTC; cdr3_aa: CASSRPGLAGLIQYF